The T cell receptor beta chain under discussion was sequenced for a study of cytomegalovirus exposure and HLA in healthy donors (TCRdb year 2017). About the full investigation: According to an earlier analysis of several hundred of the donors, roughly 180 million T cells yielded some 110 million unique TCR beta sequences and 276 Gb of sequence data. The genetic ancestry cluster associated with self-reported Caucasian donors included 81% of the approximately 400 genotyped donors. Among roughly 400 genotyped donors of the cohort, an average of approximately 200,000 unique TCR beta nucleotide sequences was sequenced per donor, of which about 18% were non-productive. Rather than using new phenotypic data, the later analysis identified candidate immune exposures from TCR beta sequences and from how often those sequences occurred across donors. In a later analysis, previously published TCR beta repertoires from 666 donors were re-analyzed and high-resolution HLA genotyping was added so that TCR occurrence patterns could be studied. High-throughput TCR immunosequencing, statistical association of individual TCRs with disease status, and machine learning were combined to predict cytomegalovirus infection status. Alongside the repertoire data, information on donor age, sex, ethnicity and CMV serostatus was compiled. HLA typing included class I and class II loci at four-digit resolution. In a later genetic analysis, genome-wide SNP genotypes for about 55% of the roughly 700 donors were used, and that subset was treated as a discovery cohort. Besides the first cohort of around 700 subjects, a separate validation cohort made up of over a hundred different subjects was used. Because of strong linkage in the cohort, roughly five DR-DQ haplotypes were treated as single units for association and clustering. The study profiled the T cell repertoires of around 700 subjects by immunosequencing and related them to cytomegalovirus serostatus. The study aimed to test whether cataloging public T cell receptors could reveal signatures of past pathogen exposure. The number of donors typed differed by locus, with 629-630 for A, B, C, DRB1 and DQB1, 522 for DQA1, about 610 for DPA1, and under 490 for DPB1. An earlier analysis of approximately 580 of the donors used high-throughput TCR beta sequencing to judge whether each TCR beta V gene segment behaved as functional or pseudogenic. Every repertoire in the discovery cohort had been generated on one and the same sequencing platform. An early release that covered roughly 600 HLA-typed donors contained about 300 gigabases of sequencing data and tens of millions of unique TCR sequences.

The cohort comprised some 680 healthy bone marrow donors. At the time of sampling, every cohort member was nominally healthy, though immune exposures that went unrecorded were likely present. The donor was CMV seropositive and belonged to the group of more than 250 seropositive cohort members. Each donor provided a peripheral blood sample, and peripheral blood mononuclear cells were used for TCR beta sequencing. The Qiagen DNeasy Blood Extraction Kit was used to extract genomic DNA from the blood cell samples. As to this clone: No cognate antigen has been identified for it.

For this chain, trimming is 1 base at the V end and 13 bases at the J end, and the number of junction bases without a gene match is 9. The germline V gene specifies LGHNA as CDR1 and YSLEER as CDR2. There are 13 amino acids in the CDR3, from cysteine to phenylalanine inclusive. Only the CDR3 region is kept as DNA, spanning 39 bases read in frame from base 1. General findings and caveats noted by the study authors: Because HLA typing was unavailable for some donors at each locus, only the typed subset was used in association tests. Because the 87-base-pair reads could not distinguish some IMGT-functional V segments, including TRBV6-2 and TRBV6-3, those segments were excluded. In vitro tests confirmed that a few of the cytomegalovirus-associated TCR beta chains recognize cytomegalovirus antigens. A later genetic analysis associated a missense DCLRE1C variant with V-gene and J-gene trimming of TCR beta chains, and an independent cohort replicated the association. Compared with the approximately 720-donor mean, donors in an Asian-associated ancestry cluster had fewer N-insertions in productive TCRs, according to a later genetic analysis. In a later analysis, around 15,000 TCR beta sequences were associated with specific HLA alleles at a false discovery rate of 0.05. In a later analysis, HLA-associated TCR beta chains showed more clonal expansion and lower generation probabilities than non-associated chains that were equally common. While some public TCRs were present in many individuals, most TCR sequences turned up only very rarely across donors. CMV serostatus was the only immune exposure information available for the cohort. In a later analysis, the rate of TCR association differed among HLA loci, with DRB1 alleles having the most associated TCRs and HLA-C alleles having the fewest. Sequencing depth was assumed to be roughly uniform across donors in the presence/absence analyses, though that assumption may not hold. A cluster of highly shared sequence variants was judged likely to be a technical artifact of the sequencing pipeline. A further reported finding was that TCR beta sequences accurately predicted the HLA-A and HLA-B alleles for most subjects in the first cohort. In a later analysis, several top co-occurrence clusters were reported to appear linked to parvovirus B19, influenza, CMV and Epstein-Barr virus. Most CMV-associated TCR beta chains appeared to be HLA-restricted in a later analysis, and the HLA associations seemed to be driven largely by CMV exposure. This cohort had only TCR beta chains sequenced, and the lack of alpha or paired-chain data limited which features could be detected. The authors suggested that the approach could potentially be extended to other disease states and immunological phenotypes. In an earlier analysis of 587 of the donors, most TCR beta V segments appeared in productive rearrangements about 87% or about 30% of the time, broadly matching IMGT annotations. Cytomegalovirus status was reported to be diagnosed by the classifier with high specificity and sensitivity in both the original and validation cohorts. Because counts were too low, seventeen rarely observed V segments, including chromosome 9 orphons, were left out of the earlier analysis of about 500 of the donors. Correlated functional status among segregating V segments might reflect linkage disequilibrium, but an unknown experimental factor could not be ruled out. In the study, around 150 TCR beta chains were listed as associated with cytomegalovirus. Strong co-occurrence of HLA alleles, especially DR and DQ, made assigning TCR associations to individual alleles difficult.

Library construction relied on the immunoSEQ multiplex PCR assay. For the multiplex PCR, a mixture combining 60 forward primers for TCR Vbeta segments and 13 reverse primers for TCR Jbeta segments was used. The CDR3 region of rearranged TCR beta genes was amplified from genomic DNA by a multiplex PCR assay. Amplified TCR beta libraries were sequenced as 87-base-pair reads on the Illumina HiSeq System. As for how the authors treated the data: Across the roughly 640 repertoires, a later analysis counted tens of millions of unique TCR beta chains, some 11 million of which were shared by at least two donors. A nearest-neighbor algorithm error-corrected the raw reads and collapsed the reads into unique sequences, merging closely related sequences to remove PCR and sequencing errors. Alignment of CDR3 sequences to IMGT reference sequences was used to assign V, D and J gene segments. For a sequence to be retained, a match of at least six nucleotides was required to both a V gene segment and a J gene segment. A rearrangement was called productive if the CDR3 had no stop codons and remained in frame with V and J, and every other rearrangement was called non-productive. CDR3 was defined by IMGT convention, running from the second conserved V-encoded cysteine to the conserved J-encoded phenylalanine. Sequences without an unambiguous match to a single V gene segment were excluded from the earlier analysis of approximately 600 of the donors. In an earlier analysis of several hundred of the donors, a V segment was called functional when productive rearrangements were above 56.7%, and segregating when the standard deviation between donors exceeded 5%. A statistical classification framework was developed to diagnose cytomegalovirus status using the catalog of TCR beta chain sequences. A later analysis assigned V and J genes by comparing TCR nucleotide sequences with IMGT/GENE-DB human TR gene sequences. The TCRdist pipeline was used in a later analysis to assign CDR3 sequences and most-parsimonious VDJ recombination scenarios. In a later analysis, each TCR beta chain was defined by its CDR3 amino acid sequence together with its V-gene family, and reads lacking a unique V-gene family were excluded. In a later analysis, several hundred highly shared, low-generation-probability nucleotide sequences were removed to address suspected cross-contamination and a sequencing artifact. A later analysis calculated a clonal expansion index for each public chain from normalized within-repertoire ranks of inferred template counts. A later analysis computed generation probabilities with a VDJ recombination model fitted to out-of-frame rearrangements, and checked the results against IGoR. A later analysis scored TCR-TCR, TCR-HLA and TCR-CMV co-occurrence with hypergeometric tests, applying a repertoire-size bias correction to TCR pairs. A later analysis estimated false discovery rates by permuting HLA or CMV assignments 20 times. In a later analysis, co-occurring TCRs were grouped with DBSCAN, and TCRdist sequence similarity was added when clustering was performed within HLA-allele-positive subsets. Co-occurrence clustering excluded repertoires with fewer than 30,000 or more than 120,000 public chains, plus five with anomalous nucleotide sharing. In TCRdb, the immuneACCESS table is reduced to in-frame sequences with V and J assigned. These tables do not hold every clone; where another copy was compared, an unresolved V gene accounts for under half, and the others remain unexplained. The DNA gave D and trimming, while V, J and clone size come from that table. The sample's own table lists 80,000 to 95,000 clones. Jointly, the top ten make up just over 15% of the sample.

The receptor was derived from a man aged 45-65 years in good health and CMV-seropositive. Sequenced: PBMCs. Recombination connected TRBV4-3 to TRBJ1-2; 7 bases in the middle match TRBD1. Read as DNA, the sequence is TGCGCCAGCAGCCAAGGGCCCAAACAGGGGCTCACCTTC. The translation is CASSQGPKQGLTF.